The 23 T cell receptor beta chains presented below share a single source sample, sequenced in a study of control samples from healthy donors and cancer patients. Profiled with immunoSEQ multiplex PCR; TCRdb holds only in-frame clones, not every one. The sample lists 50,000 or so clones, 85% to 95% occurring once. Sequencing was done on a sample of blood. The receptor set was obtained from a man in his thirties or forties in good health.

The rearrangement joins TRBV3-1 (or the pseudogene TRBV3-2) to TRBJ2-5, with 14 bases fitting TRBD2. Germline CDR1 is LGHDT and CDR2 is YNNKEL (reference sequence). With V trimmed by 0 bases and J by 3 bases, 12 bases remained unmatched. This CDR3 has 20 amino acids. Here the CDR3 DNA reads TGTGCCAGCAGCCAAGACCTTAATCAAGGACTAGCGGGAGGCAAAGAGACCCAGTACTTC. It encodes CASSQDLNQGLAGGKETQYF.

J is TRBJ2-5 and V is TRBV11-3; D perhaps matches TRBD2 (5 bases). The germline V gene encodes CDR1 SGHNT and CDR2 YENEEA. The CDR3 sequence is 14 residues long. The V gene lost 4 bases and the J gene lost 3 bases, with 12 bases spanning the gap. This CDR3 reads CASSSRTGKETQYF. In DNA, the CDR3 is TGTGCCAGCAGCTCCAGAACGGGGAAAGAGACCCAGTACTTC.

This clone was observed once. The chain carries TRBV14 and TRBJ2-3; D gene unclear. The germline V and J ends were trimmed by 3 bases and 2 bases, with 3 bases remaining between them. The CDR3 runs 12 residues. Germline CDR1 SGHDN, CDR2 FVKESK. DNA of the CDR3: TGTGCCAGCAGCCAGCTCACAGATACGCAGTATTTT. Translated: CASSQLTDTQYF.

The CDR3 sequence: CASSRSPAKEQYF. The CDR3 region has the DNA TGCGCCAGCAGTAGGAGCCCGGCGAAGGAGCAGTACTTC. The rearrangement links TRBV10-1 to TRBJ2-7; no clear D gene. Trimming cost V 5 bases and J 7 bases, with 15 bases left between them. The germline V gene encodes CDR1 WNHNN and CDR2 SYGVQD (reference sequence). The CDR3 totals 13 residues.

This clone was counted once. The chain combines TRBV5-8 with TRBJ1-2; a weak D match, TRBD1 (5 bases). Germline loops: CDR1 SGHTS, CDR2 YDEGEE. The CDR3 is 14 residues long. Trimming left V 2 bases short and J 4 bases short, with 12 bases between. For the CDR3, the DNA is TGTGCCAGCAGCTTAACGGGGGGAGGCTATGGCTACACCTTC. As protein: CASSLTGGGYGYTF.

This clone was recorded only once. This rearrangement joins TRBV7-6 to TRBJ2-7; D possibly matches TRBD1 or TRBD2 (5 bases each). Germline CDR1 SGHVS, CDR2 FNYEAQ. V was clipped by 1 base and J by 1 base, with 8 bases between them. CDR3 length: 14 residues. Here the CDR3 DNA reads TGTGCCAGCAGCTTAGGAGGGGTTTCCTACGAGCAGTACTTC. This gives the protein CASSLGGVSYEQYF.

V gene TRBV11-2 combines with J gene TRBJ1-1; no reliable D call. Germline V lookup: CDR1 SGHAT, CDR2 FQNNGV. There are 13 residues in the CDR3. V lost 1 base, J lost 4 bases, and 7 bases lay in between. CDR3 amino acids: CASSLVLGTEAFF. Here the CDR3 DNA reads TGTGCCAGCAGCTTAGTTCTTGGCACTGAAGCTTTCTTT.

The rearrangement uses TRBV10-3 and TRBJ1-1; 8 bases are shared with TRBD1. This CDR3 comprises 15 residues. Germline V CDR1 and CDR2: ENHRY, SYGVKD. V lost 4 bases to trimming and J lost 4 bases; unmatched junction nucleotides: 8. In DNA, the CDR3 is TGTGCCATCAGTGTAGACAGGGGAGTTGGCACTGAAGCTTTCTTT. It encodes CAISVDRGVGTEAFF.

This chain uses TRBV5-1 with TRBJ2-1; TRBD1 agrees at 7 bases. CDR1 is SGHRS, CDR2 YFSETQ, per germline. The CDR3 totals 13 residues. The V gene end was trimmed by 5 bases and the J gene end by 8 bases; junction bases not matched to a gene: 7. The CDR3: CASRGVGGDEQFF. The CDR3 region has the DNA TGCGCCAGCAGGGGGGTAGGGGGCGATGAGCAGTTCTTC.

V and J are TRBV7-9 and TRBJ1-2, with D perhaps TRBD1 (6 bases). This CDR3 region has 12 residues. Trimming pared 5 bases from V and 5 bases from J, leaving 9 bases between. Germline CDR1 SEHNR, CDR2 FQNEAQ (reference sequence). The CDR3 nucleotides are TGTGCCAGCAGCGCGGACAGTTATGGCTACACCTTC. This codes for CASSADSYGYTF. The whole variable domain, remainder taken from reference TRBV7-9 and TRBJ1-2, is DTGVSQNPRHKITKRGQNVTFRCDPISEHNRLYWYRQTLGQGPEFLTYFQNEAQLEKSRLLSDRFSAERPKGSFSTLEIQRTEQGDSAMYLCASSADSYGYTFGSGTRLTVV.

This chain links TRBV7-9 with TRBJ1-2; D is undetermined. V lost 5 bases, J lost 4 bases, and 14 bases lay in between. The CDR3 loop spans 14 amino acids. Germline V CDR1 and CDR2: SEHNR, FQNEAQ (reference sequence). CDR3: CASSPPLTPYGYTF. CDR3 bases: TGTGCCAGCAGCCCCCCCCTGACCCCCTATGGCTACACCTTC. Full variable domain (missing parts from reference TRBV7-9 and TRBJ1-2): DTGVSQNPRHKITKRGQNVTFRCDPISEHNRLYWYRQTLGQGPEFLTYFQNEAQLEKSRLLSDRFSAERPKGSFSTLEIQRTEQGDSAMYLCASSPPLTPYGYTFGSGTRLTVV.

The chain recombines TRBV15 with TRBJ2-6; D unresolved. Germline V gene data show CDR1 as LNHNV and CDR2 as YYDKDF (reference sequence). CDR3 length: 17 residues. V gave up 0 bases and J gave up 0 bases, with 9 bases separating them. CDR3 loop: CATSRDVAASGANVLTF. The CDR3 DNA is TGTGCCACCAGCAGAGATGTGGCCGCCTCTGGGGCCAACGTCCTGACTTTC.

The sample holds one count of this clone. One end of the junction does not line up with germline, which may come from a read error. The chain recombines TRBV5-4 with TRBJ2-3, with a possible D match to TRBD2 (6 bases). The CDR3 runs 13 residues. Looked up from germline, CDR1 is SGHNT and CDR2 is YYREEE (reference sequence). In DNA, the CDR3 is TGTGCCAGCAGTGGGGGGTCCACAGATATGCAGTATTTT. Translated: CASSGGSTDMQYF.

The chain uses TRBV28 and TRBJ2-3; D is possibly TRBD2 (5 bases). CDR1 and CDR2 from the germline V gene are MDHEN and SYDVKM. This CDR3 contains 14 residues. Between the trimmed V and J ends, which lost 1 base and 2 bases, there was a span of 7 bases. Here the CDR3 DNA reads TGTGCCAGCAGTTTATCGGGGTTCACAGATACGCAGTATTTT. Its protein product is CASSLSGFTDTQYF.

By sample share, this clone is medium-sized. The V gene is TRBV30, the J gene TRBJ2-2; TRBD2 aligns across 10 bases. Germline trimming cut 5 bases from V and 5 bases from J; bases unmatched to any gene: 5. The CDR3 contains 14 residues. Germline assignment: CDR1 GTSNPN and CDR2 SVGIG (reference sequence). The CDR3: CAWSGTSETGELFF. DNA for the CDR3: TGTGCCTGGTCCGGGACTAGCGAGACCGGGGAGCTGTTTTTT.

CDR3 in amino acids: CASRRDQGGLYF. The CDR3 nucleotides are TGTGCCAGCAGGAGGGACCAGGGAGGCTTGTACTTC. V gene TRBV9 combines with J gene TRBJ2-7; D might be TRBD2 (6 bases). This CDR3 spans 12 amino acids. Germline CDR1 and CDR2: SGDLS and YYNGEE. With 5 bases removed from V and 12 bases from J, the gap between germline ends came to 18 bases.

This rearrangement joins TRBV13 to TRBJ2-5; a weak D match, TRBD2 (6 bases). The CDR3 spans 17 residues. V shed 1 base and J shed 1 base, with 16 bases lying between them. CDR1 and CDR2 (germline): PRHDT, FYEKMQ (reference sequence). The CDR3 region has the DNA TGTGCCAGCAGCTTAGCATATGGCGGGGCAGGCCAAGAGACCCAGTACTTC. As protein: CASSLAYGGAGQETQYF.

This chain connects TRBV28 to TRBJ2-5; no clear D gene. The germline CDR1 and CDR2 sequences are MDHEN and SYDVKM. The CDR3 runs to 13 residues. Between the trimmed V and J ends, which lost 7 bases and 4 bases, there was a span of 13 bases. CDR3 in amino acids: CASKESFRETQYF. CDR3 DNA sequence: TGTGCCAGCAAGGAGTCATTTAGAGAGACCCAGTACTTC. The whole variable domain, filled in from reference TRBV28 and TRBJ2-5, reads DVKVTQSSRYLVKRTGEKVFLECVQDMDHENMFWYRQDPGLGLRLIYFSYDVKMKEKGDIPEGYSVSREKKERFSLILESASTNQTSMYLCASKESFRETQYFGPGTRLLVL.

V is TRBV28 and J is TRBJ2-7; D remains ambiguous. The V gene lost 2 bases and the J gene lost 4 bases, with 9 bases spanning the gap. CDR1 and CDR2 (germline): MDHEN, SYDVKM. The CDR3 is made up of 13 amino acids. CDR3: CASSLLGFYEQYF. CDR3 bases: TGTGCCAGCAGTTTACTCGGATTTTACGAGCAGTACTTC.

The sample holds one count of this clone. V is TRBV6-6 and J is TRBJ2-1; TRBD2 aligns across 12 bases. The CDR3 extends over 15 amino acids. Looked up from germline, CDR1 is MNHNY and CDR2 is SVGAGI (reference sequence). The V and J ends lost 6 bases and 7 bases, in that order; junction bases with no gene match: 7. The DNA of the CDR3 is TGTGCCAGCAGCCAGGGACTAGCGGGCATAAATGAGCAGTTCTTC. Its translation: CASSQGLAGINEQFF.

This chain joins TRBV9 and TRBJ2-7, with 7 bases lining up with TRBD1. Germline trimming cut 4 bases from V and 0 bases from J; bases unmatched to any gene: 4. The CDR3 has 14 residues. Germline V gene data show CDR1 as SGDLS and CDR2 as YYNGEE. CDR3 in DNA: TGTGCCAGCAGCCCAGGACAGGACTCCTACGAGCAGTACTTC. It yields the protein CASSPGQDSYEQYF.

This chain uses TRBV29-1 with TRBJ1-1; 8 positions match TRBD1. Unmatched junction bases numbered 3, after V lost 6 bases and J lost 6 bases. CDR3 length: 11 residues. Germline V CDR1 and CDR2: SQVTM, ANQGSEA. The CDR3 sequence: CSVPTGAEAFF. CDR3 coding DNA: TGCAGCGTCCCGACAGGGGCTGAAGCTTTCTTT. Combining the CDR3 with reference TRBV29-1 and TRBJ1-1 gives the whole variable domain SAVISQKPSRDICQRGTSLTIQCQVDSQVTMMFWYRQQPGQSLTLIATANQGSEATYESGFVIDKFPISRPNLTFSTLTVSNMSPEDSSIYLCSVPTGAEAFFGQGTRLTVV.

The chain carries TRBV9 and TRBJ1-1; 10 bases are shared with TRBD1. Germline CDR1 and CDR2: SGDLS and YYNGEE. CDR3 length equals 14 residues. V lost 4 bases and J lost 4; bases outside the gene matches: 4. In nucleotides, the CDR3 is TGTGCCAGCAGCAGGGGACAGGGGACCACTGAAGCTTTCTTT. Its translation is CASSRGQGTTEAFF.